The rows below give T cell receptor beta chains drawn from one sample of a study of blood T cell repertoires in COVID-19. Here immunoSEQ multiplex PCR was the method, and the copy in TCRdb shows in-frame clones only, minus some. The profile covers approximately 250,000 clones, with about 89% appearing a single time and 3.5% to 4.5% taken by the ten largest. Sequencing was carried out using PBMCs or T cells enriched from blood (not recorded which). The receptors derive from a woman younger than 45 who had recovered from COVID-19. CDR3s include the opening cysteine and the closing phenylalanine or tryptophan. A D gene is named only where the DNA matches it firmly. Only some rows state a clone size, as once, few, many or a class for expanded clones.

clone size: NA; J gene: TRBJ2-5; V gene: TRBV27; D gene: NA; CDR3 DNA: TGTGCCAGCAGTTTCGGGGGACGGGAGACCCAGTACTTC; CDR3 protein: CASSFGGRETQYF
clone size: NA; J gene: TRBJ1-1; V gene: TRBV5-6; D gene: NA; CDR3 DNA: TGTGCCAGCAGCCCATCCCCCCTGAACACTGAAGCTTTCTTT; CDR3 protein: CASSPSPLNTEAFF
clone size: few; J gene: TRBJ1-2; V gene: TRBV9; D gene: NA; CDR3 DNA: TGTGCCAGCAGCGTAGAGGGGAACTATGGCTACACCTTC; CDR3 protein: CASSVEGNYGYTF
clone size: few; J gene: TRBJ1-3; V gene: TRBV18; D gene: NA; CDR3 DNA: TGTGCCAGCTCACCAGAGACAGGCAGCTCTGGAAACACCATATATTTT; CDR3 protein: CASSPETGSSGNTIYF
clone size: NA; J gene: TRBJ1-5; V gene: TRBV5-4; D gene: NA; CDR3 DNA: TGTGCCAGCAGCCAGGGGTTCGACAATCAGCCCCAGCATTTT; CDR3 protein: CASSQGFDNQPQHF
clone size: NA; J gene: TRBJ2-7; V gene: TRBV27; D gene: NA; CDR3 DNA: TGTGCCAGCAGTTTATCGCCCCAGGGGGGAAGCTACGAGCAGTACTTC; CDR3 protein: CASSLSPQGGSYEQYF
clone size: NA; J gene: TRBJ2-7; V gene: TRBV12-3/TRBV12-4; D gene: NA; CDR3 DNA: TGTGCCAGCAGTTGGGACACCTACGAGCAGTACTTC; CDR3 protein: CASSWDTYEQYF
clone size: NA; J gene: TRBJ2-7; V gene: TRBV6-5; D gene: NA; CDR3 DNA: TGTGCCAGCAGTTATGAGGGCTTACCCACCAAGCAGTACTTC; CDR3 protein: CASSYEGLPTKQYF
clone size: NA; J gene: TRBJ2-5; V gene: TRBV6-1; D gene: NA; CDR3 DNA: TGTGCCAGCAGTGAAGCATGGGCAGCTCAAGAGACCCAGTACTTC; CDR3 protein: CASSEAWAAQETQYF
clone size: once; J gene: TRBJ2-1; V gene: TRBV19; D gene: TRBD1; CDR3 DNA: TGTGCCAGTAGTATTATGGGACAGGGGACTGAGCAGTTCTTC; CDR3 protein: CASSIMGQGTEQFF
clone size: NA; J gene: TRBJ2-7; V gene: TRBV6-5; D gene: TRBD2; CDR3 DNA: TGTGCCAGCAGTTACTCCCTTAGCGGGAGCTCCTACGAGCAGTACTTC; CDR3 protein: CASSYSLSGSSYEQYF
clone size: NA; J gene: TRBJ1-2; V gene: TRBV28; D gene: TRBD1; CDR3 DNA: TGTGCCAGCAGTTTTGGGGGGGGACAGGGGTCCTATGGCTACACCTTC; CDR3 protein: CASSFGGGQGSYGYTF
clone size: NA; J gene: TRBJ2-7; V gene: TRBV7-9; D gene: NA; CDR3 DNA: TGTGCCAGCAGCACTGCGGGACAGTACTACGAGCAGTACTTC; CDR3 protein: CASSTAGQYYEQYF
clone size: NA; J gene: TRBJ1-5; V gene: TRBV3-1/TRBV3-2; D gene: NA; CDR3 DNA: TGTGCCAGCAGCCAAGGTCAGGATCAGCCCCAGCATTTT; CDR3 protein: CASSQGQDQPQHF
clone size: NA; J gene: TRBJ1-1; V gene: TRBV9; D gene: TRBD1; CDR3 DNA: TGTGCCAGCAGCGTAGGGGGACAGAGGCACACTGAAGCTTTCTTT; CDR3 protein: CASSVGGQRHTEAFF
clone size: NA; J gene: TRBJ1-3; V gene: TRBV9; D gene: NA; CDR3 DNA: TGTGCCAGCAGCGGGAGGTCACCGCCCTCTGGAAACACCATATATTTT; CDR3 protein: CASSGRSPPSGNTIYF